The 24 T cell receptor beta chains in this list originate from one sample, sequenced in a study of blood T cell repertoires in COVID-19. Clones were read by immunoSEQ multiplex PCR, and TCRdb kept only the in-frame ones, dropping some. The repertoire consists of about 16,000 clones, with around 88% occurring once and the leading ten covering 10% to 15%. The sample was peripheral blood. These receptor sequences come from a human donor in a cohort sampled during active COVID-19.

V and J are TRBV5-1 and TRBJ2-7, with TRBD1 identical over 9 bases. Germline V lookup: CDR1 SGHRS, CDR2 YFSETQ. V was clipped by 3 bases and J by 5 bases; unmatched bases: 3. This CDR3 region has 13 residues. CDR3 DNA sequence: TGCGCCAGCAGCTGGGGACAGGGCGACGAGCAGTACTTC. Residues: CASSWGQGDEQYF. The full variable domain, rest sourced from reference TRBV5-1 and TRBJ2-7, is KAGVTQTPRYLIKTRGQQVTLSCSPISGHRSVSWYQQTPGQGLQFLFEYFSETQRNKGNFPGRFSGRQFSNSRSEMNVSTLELGDSALYLCASSWGQGDEQYFGPGTRLTVT.

The rearrangement joins TRBV4-1 to TRBJ2-7, with 10 bases that match TRBD2. The germline V gene has CDR1 MGHRA and CDR2 YSYEKL. J was trimmed by 0 bases and V by 5 bases; bases with no gene match: 4. The CDR3 spans 15 residues. CDR3 DNA: TGCGCCAGCAGCTCCCTAGCGGGGGCCTCCTACGAGCAGTACTTC. Translation: CASSSLAGASYEQYF.

This clone has only one observation. The gene calls are TRBV5-1 and TRBJ2-1; maybe TRBD2 (5 bases). The CDR3 runs 14 residues. Per germline, CDR1 SGHRS and CDR2 YFSETQ. V gave up 4 bases and J gave up 13 bases, with 21 bases separating them. This CDR3 reads CASSPEHVGRDQFF. CDR3 in DNA: TGCGCCAGCAGCCCGGAACACGTCGGTCGGGATCAGTTCTTC. The full variable domain, in which reference TRBV5-1 and TRBJ2-1 provide the parts outside the CDR3, is KAGVTQTPRYLIKTRGQQVTLSCSPISGHRSVSWYQQTPGQGLQFLFEYFSETQRNKGNFPGRFSGRQFSNSRSEMNVSTLELGDSALYLCASSPEHVGRDQFFGPGTRLTVL.

The V call is TRBV28, the J call TRBJ2-4, with D hard to call. Germline CDR1 and CDR2: MDHEN and SYDVKM. V was shortened by 2 bases and J by 0 bases, with 8 bases between the two germline ends. This CDR3 has 15 residues. The CDR3 sequence: CASSLIQAAKNIQYF. CDR3 nucleotide sequence: TGTGCCAGCAGTTTAATCCAGGCAGCCAAAAACATTCAGTACTTC.

This chain joins TRBV28 and TRBJ1-1, with TRBD1 as a possible D gene (5 bases). Germline V gene lookup returns CDR1 MDHEN and CDR2 SYDVKM. The CDR3 runs to 15 residues. Deletions cut 6 bases from V and 2 bases from J, with 16 bases between. The CDR3 region is CASSSPPGGNTEAFF. The CDR3 nucleotides are TGTGCCAGCAGCTCGCCGCCCGGGGGTAACACTGAAGCTTTCTTT.

This chain links TRBV28 with TRBJ2-2; tentative D call: TRBD1 (6 bases). Trimming cost V 6 bases and J 5 bases, with 13 bases left between them. Germline lookup yields CDR1 MDHEN and CDR2 SYDVKM. This CDR3 is built from 14 residues. This chain's CDR3 is CASRHRVGTGELFF. CDR3 bases: TGTGCCAGCAGACACAGGGTTGGGACCGGGGAGCTGTTTTTT. The full variable domain, completed using reference TRBV28 and TRBJ2-2, is DVKVTQSSRYLVKRTGEKVFLECVQDMDHENMFWYRQDPGLGLRLIYFSYDVKMKEKGDIPEGYSVSREKKERFSLILESASTNQTSMYLCASRHRVGTGELFFGEGSRLTVL.

V and J are TRBV2 and TRBJ2-1; TRBD2 agrees at 9 bases. The trim removed 3 bases at V and 8 bases at J, leaving 8 bases unmatched. The CDR3 contains 15 residues. The germline CDR1 and CDR2 sequences are SNHLY and FYNNEI. The DNA of the CDR3 is TGTGCCAGCAGTGATGGGCGGGGGGGTACAGATGAGCAGTTCTTC. Translated: CASSDGRGGTDEQFF.

The V gene is TRBV30, the J gene TRBJ2-3, with 7 bases matching TRBD2. This CDR3 region has 13 residues. Trimming at V came to 6 bases and at J to 4 bases, leaving 7 bases not matched to a gene. CDR1 is GTSNPN and CDR2 is SVGIG in the germline V gene (reference sequence). The CDR3 is CACDGGGADTQYF. The CDR3 region has the DNA TGTGCCTGCGATGGCGGGGGTGCAGATACGCAGTATTTT.

V is TRBV6-1 and J is TRBJ2-7, with TRBD1 matching over 7 bases. The V segment lost 9 bases and the J segment 3 bases; nucleotides outside the gene matches: 5. CDR3 length: 12 residues. Germline V gene lookup returns CDR1 MNHNS and CDR2 SASEGT. The CDR3 protein is CASQQGNYEQYF. CDR3 coding DNA: TGTGCCAGTCAACAGGGGAACTACGAGCAGTACTTC.

This chain uses TRBV19 with TRBJ2-6; tentative D call: TRBD2 (6 bases). Germline V gene sequence: CDR1 LNHDA, CDR2 SQIVND (reference sequence). The V gene lost 4 bases and the J gene lost 2 bases, with 24 bases spanning the gap. The CDR3 has 20 residues. The CDR3 coding sequence is TGTGCCAGTAGTACCCGTACGGGACTCTCGGTCCCAGCTGGGGCCAACGTCCTGACTTTC. Protein: CASSTRTGLSVPAGANVLTF.

This clone appeared once. The chain links TRBV10-3 to TRBJ2-1, with D perhaps TRBD2 (5 bases). Germline CDR1 reads ENHRY; CDR2 reads SYGVKD. Trimming left V 3 bases short and J 1 base short, with 10 bases between. The CDR3 runs 15 residues. CDR3 amino acids: CAISDAADSYNEQFF. CDR3 DNA: TGTGCCATCAGTGACGCAGCGGATTCCTACAATGAGCAGTTCTTC.

The gene calls are TRBV19 and TRBJ2-5; 8 bases line up with TRBD2. This CDR3 contains 13 residues. The V and J ends lost 9 bases and 4 bases, in that order; junction bases with no gene match: 7. Germline V lookup: CDR1 LNHDA, CDR2 SQIVND (reference sequence). DNA of the CDR3: TGTGCCAGCGGACTAGCTGGTTTAGAGACCCAGTACTTC. Its translation is CASGLAGLETQYF.

The genes are TRBV2 and TRBJ2-3, with TRBD1 matching over 8 bases. The CDR3 contains 15 residues. The germline V gene encodes CDR1 SNHLY and CDR2 FYNNEI. After removal of 8 bases from V and 2 bases from J, the junction contained 9 bases not matched to a gene. DNA for the CDR3: TGTGCCAGCCGATCCGGGACAGGAGACACAGATACGCAGTATTTT. Amino acids: CASRSGTGDTDTQYF.

The J gene is TRBJ1-1, the V gene TRBV19; TRBD1 matches 7 bases. The V gene end was trimmed by 6 bases and the J gene end by 5 bases; junction bases not matched to a gene: 9. Germline lookup yields CDR1 LNHDA and CDR2 SQIVND (reference sequence). The CDR3 loop spans 14 amino acids. In DNA, the CDR3 is TGTGCCAGTAGAAGGGGACAGATTGTAACTGAAGCTTTCTTT. Its translation is CASRRGQIVTEAFF.

The chain recombines TRBV3-1 (or the pseudogene TRBV3-2) with TRBJ1-2, with D perhaps TRBD1 (5 bases). V was pared by 0 bases and J by 4 bases, with 12 bases between. Looked up from germline, CDR1 is LGHDT and CDR2 is YNNKEL (reference sequence). The CDR3 loop spans 15 amino acids. The CDR3 here is CASSQEIGALYGYTF. CDR3 in DNA: TGTGCCAGCAGCCAAGAAATAGGGGCTCTCTATGGCTACACCTTC.

The V and J genes are TRBV7-9 and TRBJ2-3, with a weak D call TRBD1 (6 bases). Germline CDR1 is SEHNR and CDR2 is FQNEAQ (reference sequence). V was clipped by 1 base and J by 5 bases, with 10 bases between them. This CDR3 has 14 residues. CDR3 DNA sequence: TGTGCCAGCAGCTTAGATGGGGGCCAAGATACGCAGTATTTT. This gives the protein CASSLDGGQDTQYF.

The chain is built from TRBV7-2 and TRBJ1-2, with 8 bases lining up with TRBD1. Unmatched junction bases numbered 8, after V lost 0 bases and J lost 8 bases. There are 15 residues in the CDR3. Germline V gene sequence: CDR1 SGHTA, CDR2 FQGNSA. This CDR3 is CASSLAFGQGGGYTF. The CDR3 DNA sequence: TGTGCCAGCAGCTTAGCGTTCGGACAGGGTGGAGGCTACACCTTC.

This sequence joins TRBV5-1 and TRBJ1-3; no reliable D call. The CDR3 extends over 15 amino acids. CDR1 is SGHRS, CDR2 YFSETQ, per germline. Trimming cost V 4 bases and J 3 bases, with 14 bases left between them. The CDR3 DNA reads TGCGCCAGCAGCCGGGTCGGGGAAAGTGGAAACACCATATATTTT. Its protein product is CASSRVGESGNTIYF.

A note on this clone: Since the CDR3 does not end with the conserved phenylalanine or tryptophan, this likely comes from a read error. The limits of the CDR3 on the DNA are not certain, so only TCRdb's listed CDR3 is given. The rearrangement uses TRBV19 and TRBJ1-4; the table calls TRBD1, which could not be checked here. Germline V gene lookup returns CDR1 LNHDA and CDR2 SQIVND (reference sequence). The CDR3 has 10 amino acids, counting both end residues. The CDR3 protein is CASTWTDRAG.

In its sample, this clone was seen a few times. This chain connects TRBV4-3 to TRBJ2-7; 9 positions agree with TRBD1. The V and J ends lost 3 bases and 4 bases, in that order; junction bases with no gene match: 4. There are 14 residues in the CDR3. The germline CDR1 and CDR2 sequences are LGHNA and YSLEER. The CDR3 loop is CASSQGTGRYEQYF. In DNA, the CDR3 is TGCGCCAGCAGCCAGGGGACAGGGAGGTACGAGCAGTACTTC.

This chain joins TRBV27 and TRBJ2-7, with D tentatively TRBD2 (6 bases). V was pared by 3 bases and J by 2 bases, with 11 bases between. Germline V gene lookup returns CDR1 MNHEY and CDR2 SMNVEV (reference sequence). The CDR3 contains 14 residues. The CDR3 nucleotides read TGTGCCAGCAGTTTCTGGGGGGATGCCTACGAGCAGTACTTC. This translates into CASSFWGDAYEQYF.

This chain joins TRBV5-5 and TRBJ1-3; tentative D call: TRBD1 (5 bases). The germline V and J ends were trimmed by 3 bases and 7 bases, with 17 bases remaining between them. Germline V gene sequence: CDR1 SGHKS, CDR2 YYEKEE (reference sequence). This CDR3 has 15 amino acids. The DNA of the CDR3 is TGTGCCAGCAGCTATCGGGCAGGGAATTTGAACACCATATATTTT. As protein: CASSYRAGNLNTIYF.

V usage is TRBV5-1 and J usage is TRBJ1-4, with 8 bases identical to TRBD1. The CDR3 extends over 14 amino acids. CDR1 is SGHRS and CDR2 is YFSETQ in the germline V gene. J was trimmed by 6 bases and V by 4 bases; bases with no gene match: 5. In DNA form, the CDR3 reads TGCGCCAGCAGCGAACAGGGGGGACATGAAAAACTGTTTTTT. Amino acids: CASSEQGGHEKLFF.

This clone showed up just once. The chain carries TRBV30 and TRBJ1-2, with D possibly TRBD1 on 6 matching bases. There are 13 residues in the CDR3. CDR1 is GTSNPN, CDR2 SVGIG, per germline (reference sequence). V shed 2 bases and J shed 5 bases, with 12 bases lying between them. The DNA of the CDR3 is TGTGCCTGGAGTAGAGCAGGGGCGTATGGCTACACCTTC. Protein: CAWSRAGAYGYTF.